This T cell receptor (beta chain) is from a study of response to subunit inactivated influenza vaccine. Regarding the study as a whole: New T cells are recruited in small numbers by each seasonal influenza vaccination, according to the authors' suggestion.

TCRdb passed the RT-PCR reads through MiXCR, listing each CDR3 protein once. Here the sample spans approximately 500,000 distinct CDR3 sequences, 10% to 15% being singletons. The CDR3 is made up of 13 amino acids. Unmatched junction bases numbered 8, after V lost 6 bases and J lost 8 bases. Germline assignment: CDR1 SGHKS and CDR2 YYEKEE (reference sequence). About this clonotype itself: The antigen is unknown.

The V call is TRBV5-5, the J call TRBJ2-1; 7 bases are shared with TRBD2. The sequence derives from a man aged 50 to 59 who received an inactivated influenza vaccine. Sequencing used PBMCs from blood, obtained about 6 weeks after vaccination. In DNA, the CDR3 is TGTGCCAGCATCTCCCCTCGGGGGGATGAGCAGTTCTTC. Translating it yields CASISPRGDEQFF.